The 2 T cell receptor beta chains listed next were all sequenced from one sample in a study of T cell repertoires in cytomegalovirus infection (dated by TCRdb to the late 2010s). Antigens of these TCRs are unknown. The sequencing machine was an Illumina HiSeq 1500. TCRdb reprocessed the public reads (quality trimming at Q25 with fastp, clone calling with MiXCR) and kept in-frame beta chains. Under each unique CDR3 protein, matching rows form one entry showing the most common genes and DNA. Within this sample are about 900,000 distinct CDR3 sequences, with roughly 30% of them counted one time only. The ten largest clones add up to roughly 12% of the sample. The treatment or condition label on this specimen signifies: in vitro stimulation with specific CMV peptide epitopes to enrich CMV-specific T cells. The material was cultured CD8+ T cells from PBMCs, obtained from culture after CMV antigen stimulation. Receptors originate from a human donor in good health (CMV status not recorded). Some clones in this sample may be carry-over from other donors' samples.

This clonotype showed up just a few times. The chain employs TRBV14 and TRBJ1-1, with D unclear. The CDR3 contains 14 residues. The V gene lost 8 bases and the J gene lost 2 bases, with 15 bases spanning the gap. Germline-derived CDR1 and CDR2 are SGHDN and FVKESK. CDR3 sequence (DNA): TGTGCCAGCCCCGGTATGGGAGGAAACACTGAAGCTTTCTTT. Translation: CASPGMGGNTEAFF. The full variable domain, rest sourced from reference TRBV14 and TRBJ1-1, is EAGVTQFPSHSVIEKGQTVTLRCDPISGHDNLYWYRRVMGKEIKFLLHFVKESKQDESGMPNNRFLAERTGGTYSTLKVQPAELEDSGVYFCASPGMGGNTEAFFGQGTRLTVV.

V is TRBV6-5 and J is TRBJ1-1; 9 bases line up with TRBD1. The CDR3 is made up of 17 amino acids. The V gene end was trimmed by 1 base and the J gene end by 0 bases; junction bases not matched to a gene: 6. CDR1 MNHEY and CDR2 SVGAGI come from the germline V gene. The CDR3 bases are TGTGCCAGCAGTTACTTCGGACAGGGGCTAATGAACACTGAAGCTTTCTTT. Translating it yields CASSYFGQGLMNTEAFF.